The sequence of this T cell receptor beta chain was determined in a study of blood T cell repertoires in COVID-19. A Seattle source enrolled patients during active infection and followed them longitudinally. Source study methods: The authors estimated nucleated cell counts from reference gene primer amplification. The method was immunoSEQ multiplex PCR; TCRdb's version includes in-frame clones alone and lacks a portion of them. Clone size and the V and J calls come from that table; the DNA yielded D and trimming. The table shows approximately 70,000 clones, with approximately 93% occurring only once. CDR1 and CDR2 (germline): MNHEY, SVGAGI. With 0 bases removed from V and 0 bases from J, the gap between germline ends came to 11 bases. This CDR3 comprises 16 residues.

The sequenced sample was peripheral blood. V gene TRBV6-5 combines with J gene TRBJ1-2, with TRBD1 as a possible D gene (5 bases). The receptor was isolated from a man between 45 and 60 years old with COVID-19, enrolled during active disease. CDR3 sequence: CASSYSPDISNYGYTF. As DNA, the CDR3 is TGTGCCAGCAGTTACTCGCCGGACATCTCTAACTATGGCTACACCTTC.